One sample yielded the 26 T cell receptor beta chains listed below, sequenced in a study of OX40 agonist ivuxolimab in advanced cancers. Sequencing used immunoSEQ multiplex PCR; TCRdb keeps in-frame clones, though not all of them. This table has just over 95,000 clones, over 75% appearing once. Sequencing used CD4+ or CD8+ T cells sorted from blood, obtained in a trial of the OX40 agonist ivuxolimab. These receptors were collected from an adult with an advanced solid tumor such as melanoma, head and neck, liver or kidney cancer.

The rearrangement joins TRBV7-2 to TRBJ2-7, with D possibly TRBD1 on 5 matching bases. Trimming shortened V by 2 bases and J by 3 bases, and 14 bases separated the two germline ends. This CDR3 has 15 residues. The V gene's germline CDR1 is SGHTA and CDR2 FQGNSA. CDR3 DNA sequence: TGTGCCAGCAGCTTACAAGTAGCAGGGTACTACGAGCAGTACTTC. Encoded protein: CASSLQVAGYYEQYF.

This clone was detected once. This chain joins TRBV28 and TRBJ2-1; possibly TRBD2 for D (6 bases). V gave up 3 bases and J gave up 9 bases, with 12 bases separating them. There are 13 residues in the CDR3. Germline CDR1 MDHEN, CDR2 SYDVKM. The CDR3 region is CASSFLAGSEQFF. DNA of the CDR3: TGTGCCAGCAGTTTCTTAGCCGGGAGTGAGCAGTTCTTC.

The genes are TRBV7-3 and TRBJ1-1; D unclear. This CDR3 contains 13 residues. Germline lookup yields CDR1 SGHTA and CDR2 FQGTGA. V dropped 3 bases and J dropped 1 base, with 6 bases sitting between them. The CDR3 coding sequence is TGTGCCAGCAGCTTGCTCGGGAACACTGAAGCTTTCTTT. This gives the protein CASSLLGNTEAFF.

V is TRBV7-9 and J is TRBJ1-2, with D perhaps matching TRBD1 (6 bases). V was pared by 5 bases and J by 2 bases, with 27 bases between. Germline V gene data show CDR1 as SEHNR and CDR2 as FQNEAQ (reference sequence). The CDR3 consists of 19 residues. The CDR3 DNA reads TGTGCCAGCAGCAACTCAGGGGAGGGCCGACTCGCGGGCAACTATGGCTACACCTTC. It translates to CASSNSGEGRLAGNYGYTF.

The chain joins TRBV6-4 to TRBJ2-5, with TRBD1 matching over 8 bases. Germline V CDR1 and CDR2: MRHNA, SNTAGT. The CDR3 extends over 14 amino acids. V gave up 4 bases and J gave up 6 bases; unmatched junction bases: 7. The CDR3 reads CASSAGQGWKTQYF. In nucleotides, the CDR3 is TGTGCCAGCAGTGCCGGACAGGGTTGGAAGACCCAGTACTTC.

This sequence joins TRBV27 and TRBJ2-2; no clear D gene. CDR1 is MNHEY and CDR2 is SMNVEV in the germline V gene (reference sequence). Trimming left V 6 bases short and J 5 bases short, with 4 bases between. CDR3 length: 11 amino acids. The chain's CDR3 is CASRRTGELFF. CDR3 DNA sequence: TGTGCCAGCAGGCGGACCGGGGAGCTGTTTTTT.

CDR3 coding DNA: TGTGCCAGCAGCCGACTTGGGGGGAATACGCAGTATTTT. This gives the protein CASSRLGGNTQYF. V gene TRBV7-3 combines with J gene TRBJ2-3, with a weak D call TRBD2 (6 bases). CDR3 length: 13 amino acids. The germline V gene encodes CDR1 SGHTA and CDR2 FQGTGA. V lost 5 bases to trimming and J lost 7 bases, with 13 bases between them.

The table lists this clone with a few counts. The rearrangement uses TRBV19 and TRBJ2-3; D may be TRBD2 (5 bases). Germline assignment: CDR1 LNHDA and CDR2 SQIVND (reference sequence). V lost 3 bases and J 2 bases, leaving 9 bases between the germline ends. The CDR3 spans 14 residues. The CDR3 spells CASSIEGLTDTQYF. The DNA of the CDR3 is TGTGCCAGTAGTATCGAGGGCCTCACAGATACGCAGTATTTT.

This chain links TRBV28 with TRBJ2-7; the D is unclear. Trimming took 7 bases from V and 6 from J, leaving 22 bases between them. The CDR3 covers 15 residues. Germline values: CDR1 MDHEN, CDR2 SYDVKM. This CDR3 is CASTSLNLDLGEQYF. CDR3 nucleotides: TGTGCCAGCACGTCGCTTAATCTCGATTTGGGCGAGCAGTACTTC.

The chain uses TRBV30 and TRBJ2-4; D not certain. Trimming took 0 bases from V and 7 from J, leaving 7 bases between them. Germline loops: CDR1 GTSNPN, CDR2 SVGIG (reference sequence). There are 12 residues in the CDR3. CDR3: CAWSVAGNIQYF. The CDR3 DNA reads TGTGCCTGGAGTGTGGCTGGGAACATTCAGTACTTC.

The chain links TRBV7-3 to TRBJ2-3; 16 positions agree with TRBD2. Germline V gives CDR1 SGHTA, CDR2 FQGTGA. V was clipped by 5 bases and J by 4 bases; unmatched bases: 6. The CDR3 consists of 17 residues. The CDR3: CASSPGTSGRGSDTQYF. The CDR3 DNA follows: TGTGCCAGCAGCCCGGGGACTAGCGGGAGGGGATCAGATACGCAGTATTTT.

In this sample, this clone turned up once. V gene TRBV28 combines with J gene TRBJ2-5; 9 bases line up with TRBD1. Losses at the gene ends were 7 bases for V and 5 bases for J; bases not matched to a gene: 11. The germline gives CDR1 MDHEN, CDR2 SYDVKM. The CDR3 spans 15 residues. CDR3 protein: CASKRQGVLGETQYF. In DNA, the CDR3 is TGTGCCAGCAAACGACAGGGGGTCCTAGGGGAGACCCAGTACTTC. Together with reference TRBV28 and TRBJ2-5, the CDR3 gives the full variable domain: DVKVTQSSRYLVKRTGEKVFLECVQDMDHENMFWYRQDPGLGLRLIYFSYDVKMKEKGDIPEGYSVSREKKERFSLILESASTNQTSMYLCASKRQGVLGETQYFGPGTRLLVL.

CDR3 amino acids: CASSYSGETQYF. In DNA form, the CDR3 reads TGTGCCAGCAGTTACTCCGGGGAGACCCAGTACTTC. The V gene is TRBV6-6, the J gene TRBJ2-5; no clear D. Germline CDR1 MNHNY, CDR2 SVGAGI (reference sequence). Between the trimmed V and J ends, which lost 0 bases and 5 bases, there was a span of 4 bases. The CDR3 runs 12 residues.

The V call is TRBV28, the J call TRBJ2-1; TRBD2 matches 10 bases. In germline, CDR1 is MDHEN, CDR2 SYDVKM. This CDR3 has 15 residues. V was pared by 5 bases and J by 7 bases, with 8 bases of the junction left unmatched. For the CDR3, the DNA is TGTGCCAGCAGTGCTTCGGGACTAGCGAGAAATGAGCAGTTCTTC. This sequence encodes CASSASGLARNEQFF.

This clone has a single count. V gene TRBV7-2 combines with J gene TRBJ2-3, with D hard to call. Germline values: CDR1 SGHTA, CDR2 FQGNSA. The V gene lost 5 bases and the J gene lost 0 bases, with 12 bases spanning the gap. The CDR3 runs 15 residues. The CDR3 sequence: CASSPARDSTDTQYF. The DNA of the CDR3 is TGTGCCAGCAGCCCGGCTCGAGATAGCACAGATACGCAGTATTTT.

The V gene is TRBV6-6, the J gene TRBJ2-5, with 10 bases identical to TRBD1. The end of the DNA is better explained by TRBJ2-7, so the J call may be wrong. The length of the CDR3 is 16 residues. Germline CDR1 reads MNHNY; CDR2 reads SVGAGI (reference sequence). The CDR3 spells CASRVSGDRGTYEQYF. CDR3 coding DNA: TGTGCCAGCAGAGTATCCGGGGACAGGGGAACCTACGAGCAGTACTTC.

The V and J genes are TRBV7-3 and TRBJ2-5; tentative D call: TRBD2 (6 bases). The CDR3 runs 13 residues. From germline, CDR1 is SGHTA and CDR2 FQGTGA. V dropped 3 bases and J dropped 5 bases, with 10 bases sitting between them. CDR3 sequence reads: CASSFLGGETQYF. CDR3 nucleotides: TGTGCCAGCAGCTTTCTTGGAGGGGAGACCCAGTACTTC.

This chain links TRBV19 with TRBJ1-1, with unresolved D. Germline V CDR1 and CDR2: LNHDA, SQIVND (reference sequence). V lost 3 bases and J 5 bases, leaving 7 bases between the germline ends. The CDR3 sequence is 12 residues long. The chain's CDR3 is CASSIPSTEAFF. CDR3 nucleotide sequence: TGTGCCAGTAGTATTCCTTCTACTGAAGCTTTCTTT.

This chain uses TRBV10-3 with TRBJ1-5; 7 bases are shared with TRBD1. V lost 5 bases, J lost 0 bases, and 4 bases stayed unmatched. The CDR3 spans 15 residues. Looked up from germline, CDR1 is ENHRY and CDR2 is SYGVKD. The CDR3 DNA is TGTGCCATCAGTCCCGGGACAGCTAGCAATCAGCCCCAGCATTTT. Amino acids: CAISPGTASNQPQHF.

The chain uses TRBV11-2 and TRBJ2-5, with TRBD2 matching over 7 bases. Looked up from germline, CDR1 is SGHAT and CDR2 is FQNNGV. CDR3 length: 14 residues. The J segment lost 5 bases and the V segment lost 6 bases, leaving 9 bases of the junction unmatched. The CDR3 is CASRQVRAGETQYF. The CDR3 nucleotides read TGTGCCAGCAGGCAGGTTAGAGCGGGGGAGACCCAGTACTTC.

The chain uses TRBV28 and TRBJ2-6, with D perhaps TRBD2 (7 bases). V was pared by 5 bases and J by 1 base, with 27 bases between. Per the germline V gene, CDR1 is MDHEN and CDR2 is SYDVKM. This CDR3 is 21 amino acids long. CDR3 protein: CASSDPPLGEGGLSGANVLTF. As DNA, the CDR3 is TGTGCCAGCAGTGACCCCCCCCTGGGAGAGGGGGGGCTATCTGGGGCCAACGTCCTGACTTTC. The entire variable domain, with the rest obtained from reference TRBV28 and TRBJ2-6, is as follows: DVKVTQSSRYLVKRTGEKVFLECVQDMDHENMFWYRQDPGLGLRLIYFSYDVKMKEKGDIPEGYSVSREKKERFSLILESASTNQTSMYLCASSDPPLGEGGLSGANVLTFGAGSRLTVL.

This chain joins TRBV6-5 and TRBJ2-7, with D possibly being TRBD1 (7 bases). The CDR3 runs 13 residues. CDR1 is MNHEY and CDR2 is SVGAGI in the germline V gene. Trimming removed 3 bases at V and 6 bases at J, with 12 bases between. CDR3 DNA: TGTGCCAGCAGTTATCGACAGGGAGGCGAGCAGTACTTC. Amino acid sequence: CASSYRQGGEQYF.

The CDR3 DNA follows: TGTGCCAGCAGTACCCTGGGAGGGAGCGCTGAAGCTTTCTTT. This gives the protein CASSTLGGSAEAFF. The V and J genes are TRBV27 and TRBJ1-1; D gene unclear. The CDR3 totals 14 residues. From germline, CDR1 is MNHEY and CDR2 SMNVEV (reference sequence). V shed 5 bases and J shed 6 bases, with 16 bases lying between them.

The chain combines TRBV14 with TRBJ2-7; TRBD2 is a possible D gene (6 bases). The germline gives CDR1 SGHDN, CDR2 FVKESK. V gave up 5 bases and J gave up 0 bases, with 14 bases separating them. The CDR3 runs 15 residues. The CDR3 DNA sequence: TGTGCCAGCAGCTCACGGGACTTTTTCTCCTACGAGCAGTACTTC. It encodes CASSSRDFFSYEQYF.

This sequence joins TRBV10-1 and TRBJ2-2; D is undetermined. The CDR3 has 14 residues. From germline, CDR1 is WNHNN and CDR2 SYGVQD (reference sequence). DNA for the CDR3: TGCGCGAGCCGACCAGGAAGGGTCACCGGGGAGCTGTTTTTT. This sequence encodes CASRPGRVTGELFF.

This sequence joins TRBV28 and TRBJ2-3; D uncertain. Between the trimmed V and J ends, which lost 6 bases and 3 bases, there was a span of 13 bases. Germline lookup yields CDR1 MDHEN and CDR2 SYDVKM. The CDR3 consists of 14 residues. CDR3 DNA sequence: TGTGCCAGCAGCTTTTCTGGGGAAACAGATACGCAGTATTTT. This sequence encodes CASSFSGETDTQYF.